The present TCR beta chain was sequenced within a study of control samples from healthy donors and cancer patients. Data came from immunoSEQ multiplex PCR; TCRdb stores just in-frame clones and leaves some out. The table lists approximately 110,000 clones, approximately 91% of them singletons, with 7.8% in the top ten. Sample: blood. This sequence was found in a young woman in good health.

Written as DNA, the CDR3 is TGTGCCACCAGTGATTTGTCCGGGACTGAAGCTTTCTTT. It is translated as CATSDLSGTEAFF. The chain is built from TRBV24-1 and TRBJ1-1; D is ambiguous. CDR1 KGHDR and CDR2 SFDVKD come from the germline V gene. The V end lost 0 bases, the J end lost 5 bases, and 6 bases lay between the germline ends. This CDR3 comprises 13 residues.